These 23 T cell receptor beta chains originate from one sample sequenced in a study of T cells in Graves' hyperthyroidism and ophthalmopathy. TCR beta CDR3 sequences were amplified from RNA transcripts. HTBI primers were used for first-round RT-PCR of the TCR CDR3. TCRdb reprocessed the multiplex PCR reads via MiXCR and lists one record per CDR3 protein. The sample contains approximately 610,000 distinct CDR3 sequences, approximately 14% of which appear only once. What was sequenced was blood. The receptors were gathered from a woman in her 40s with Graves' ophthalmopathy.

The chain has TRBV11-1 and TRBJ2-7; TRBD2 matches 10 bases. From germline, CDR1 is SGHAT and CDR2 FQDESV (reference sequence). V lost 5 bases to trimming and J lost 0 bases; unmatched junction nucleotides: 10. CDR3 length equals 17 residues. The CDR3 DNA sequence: TGTGCCAGCAGCGACCCTTCTAGCGGGAGCTTCTCCTACGAGCAGTACTTC. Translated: CASSDPSSGSFSYEQYF.

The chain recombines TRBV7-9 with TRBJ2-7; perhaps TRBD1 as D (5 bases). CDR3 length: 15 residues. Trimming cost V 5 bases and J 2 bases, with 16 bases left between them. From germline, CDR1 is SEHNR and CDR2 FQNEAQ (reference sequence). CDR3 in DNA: TGTGCCAGCAGCCTGGTCCCGACGGACACCTACGAGCAGTACTTC. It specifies CASSLVPTDTYEQYF.

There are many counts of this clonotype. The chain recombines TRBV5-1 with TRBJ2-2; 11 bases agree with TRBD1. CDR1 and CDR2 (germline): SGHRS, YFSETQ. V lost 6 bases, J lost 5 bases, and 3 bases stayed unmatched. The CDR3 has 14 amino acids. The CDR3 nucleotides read TGCGCCAGCACGGACAGGGGGCGGACCGGGGAGCTGTTTTTT. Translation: CASTDRGRTGELFF.

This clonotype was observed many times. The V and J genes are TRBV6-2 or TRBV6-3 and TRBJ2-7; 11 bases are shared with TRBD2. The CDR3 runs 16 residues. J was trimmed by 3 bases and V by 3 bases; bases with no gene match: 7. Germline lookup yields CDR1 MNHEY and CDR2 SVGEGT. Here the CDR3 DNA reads TGTGCCAGCAGTTATCTCGGGACTAGCGGCATCTACGAGCAGTACTTC. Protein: CASSYLGTSGIYEQYF.

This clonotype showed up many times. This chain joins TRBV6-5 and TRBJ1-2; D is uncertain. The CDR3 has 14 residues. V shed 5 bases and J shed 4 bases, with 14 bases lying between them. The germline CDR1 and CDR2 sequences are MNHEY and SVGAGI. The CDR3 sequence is CASSLTWRGYGYTF. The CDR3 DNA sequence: TGTGCCAGCAGTCTTACATGGCGGGGCTATGGCTACACCTTC.

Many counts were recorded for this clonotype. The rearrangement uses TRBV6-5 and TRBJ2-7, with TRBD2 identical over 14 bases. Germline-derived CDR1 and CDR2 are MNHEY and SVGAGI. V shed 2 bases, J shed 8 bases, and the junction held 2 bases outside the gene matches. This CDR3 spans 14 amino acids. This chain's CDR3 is CASSYGTSGSKQYF. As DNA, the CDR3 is TGTGCCAGCAGTTACGGGACTAGCGGGAGTAAGCAGTACTTC.

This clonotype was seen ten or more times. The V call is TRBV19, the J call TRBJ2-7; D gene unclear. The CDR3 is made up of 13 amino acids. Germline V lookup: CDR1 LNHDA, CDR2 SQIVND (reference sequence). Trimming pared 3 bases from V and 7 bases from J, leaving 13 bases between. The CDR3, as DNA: TGTGCCAGTAGTATTTTACCTTCCGGGGAGCAGTACTTC. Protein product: CASSILPSGEQYF.

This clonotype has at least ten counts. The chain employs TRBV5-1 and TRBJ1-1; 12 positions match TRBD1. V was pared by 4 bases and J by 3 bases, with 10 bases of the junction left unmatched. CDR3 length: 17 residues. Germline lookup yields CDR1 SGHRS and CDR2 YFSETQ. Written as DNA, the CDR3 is TGCGCCAGCAGCCCGGGCTTGGGACAGGGGGCAGACACTGAAGCTTTCTTT. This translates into CASSPGLGQGADTEAFF.

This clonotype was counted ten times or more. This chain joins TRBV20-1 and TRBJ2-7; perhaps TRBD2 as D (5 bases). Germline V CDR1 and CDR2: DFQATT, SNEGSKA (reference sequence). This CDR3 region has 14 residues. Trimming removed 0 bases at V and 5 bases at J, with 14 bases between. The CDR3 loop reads CSARDFEVLDEQYF. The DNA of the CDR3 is TGCAGTGCTAGAGATTTTGAGGTACTAGACGAGCAGTACTTC.

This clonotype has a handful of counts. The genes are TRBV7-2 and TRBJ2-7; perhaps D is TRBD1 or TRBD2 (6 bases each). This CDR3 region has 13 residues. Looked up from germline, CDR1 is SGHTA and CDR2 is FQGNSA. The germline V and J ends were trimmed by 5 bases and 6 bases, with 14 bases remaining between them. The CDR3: CASSQTRGVEQYF. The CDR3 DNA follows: TGTGCCAGCAGCCAGACTAGGGGGGTCGAGCAGTACTTC.

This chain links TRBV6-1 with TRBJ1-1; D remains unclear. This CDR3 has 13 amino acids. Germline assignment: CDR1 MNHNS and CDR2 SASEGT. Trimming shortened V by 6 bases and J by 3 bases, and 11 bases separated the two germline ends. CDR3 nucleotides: TGTGCCAGCAGACGCGAGGGAGACACTGAAGCTTTCTTT. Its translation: CASRREGDTEAFF.

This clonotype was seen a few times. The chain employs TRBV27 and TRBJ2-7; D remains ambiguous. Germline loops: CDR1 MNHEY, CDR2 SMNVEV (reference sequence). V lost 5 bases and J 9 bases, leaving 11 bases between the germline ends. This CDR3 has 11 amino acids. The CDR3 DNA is TGTGCCAGCAGTCTCACTTGGGGGCAGTACTTC. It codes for CASSLTWGQYF.

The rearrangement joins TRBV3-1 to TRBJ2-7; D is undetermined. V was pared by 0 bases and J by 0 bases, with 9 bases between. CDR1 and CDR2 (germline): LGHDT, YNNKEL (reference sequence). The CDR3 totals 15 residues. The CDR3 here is CASSQEGTYSYEQYF. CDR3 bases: TGTGCCAGCAGCCAAGAAGGTACCTACTCCTACGAGCAGTACTTC.

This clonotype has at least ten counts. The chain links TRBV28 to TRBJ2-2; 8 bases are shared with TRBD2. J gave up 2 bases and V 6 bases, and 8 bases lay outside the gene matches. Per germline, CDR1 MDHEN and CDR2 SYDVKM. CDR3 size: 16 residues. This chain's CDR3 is CASRLGSGRNTGELFF. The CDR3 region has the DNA TGTGCCAGCAGGCTCGGGAGCGGGAGAAACACCGGGGAGCTGTTTTTT.

CDR3 region: CASSLGTGMAQYF. For the CDR3, the DNA is TGCGCCAGCAGCTTGGGGACAGGGATGGCCCAGTACTTC. The rearrangement links TRBV5-1 to TRBJ2-5; TRBD1 agrees at 8 bases. The CDR3 has 13 residues. CDR1 and CDR2 (germline): SGHRS, YFSETQ. The trim removed 0 bases at V and 9 bases at J, leaving 4 bases unmatched.

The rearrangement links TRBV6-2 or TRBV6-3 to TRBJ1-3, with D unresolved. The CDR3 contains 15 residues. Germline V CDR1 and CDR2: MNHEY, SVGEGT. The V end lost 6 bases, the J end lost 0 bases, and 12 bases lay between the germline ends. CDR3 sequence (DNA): TGTGCCAGCAGCAACGGACGGAACTCTGGAAACACCATATATTTT. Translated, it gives CASSNGRNSGNTIYF.

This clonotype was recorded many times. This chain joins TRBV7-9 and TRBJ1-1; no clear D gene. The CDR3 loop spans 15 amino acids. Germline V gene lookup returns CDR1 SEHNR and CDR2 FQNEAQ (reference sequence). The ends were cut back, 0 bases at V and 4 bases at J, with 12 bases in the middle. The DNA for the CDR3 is TGTGCCAGCAGCTTAGCAGGGATGGAAGGCACTGAAGCTTTCTTT. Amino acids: CASSLAGMEGTEAFF.

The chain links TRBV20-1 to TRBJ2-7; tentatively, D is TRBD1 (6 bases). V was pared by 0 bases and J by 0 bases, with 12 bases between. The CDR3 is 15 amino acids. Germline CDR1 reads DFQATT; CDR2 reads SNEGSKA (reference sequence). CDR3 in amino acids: CSARDQGTISYEQYF. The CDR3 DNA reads TGCAGTGCTAGAGATCAGGGGACGATCTCCTACGAGCAGTACTTC.

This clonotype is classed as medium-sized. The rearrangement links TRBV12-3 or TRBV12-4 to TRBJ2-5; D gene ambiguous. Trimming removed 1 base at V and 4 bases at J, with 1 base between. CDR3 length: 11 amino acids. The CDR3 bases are TGTGCCAGCAGTTTAGGAGAGACCCAGTACTTC. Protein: CASSLGETQYF.

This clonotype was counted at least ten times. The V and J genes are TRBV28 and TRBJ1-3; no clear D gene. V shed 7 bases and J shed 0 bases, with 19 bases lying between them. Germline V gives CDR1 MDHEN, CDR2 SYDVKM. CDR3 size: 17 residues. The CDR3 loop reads CASTQKGLSVSGNTIYF. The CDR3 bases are TGTGCCAGCACCCAAAAGGGTCTTTCGGTCTCTGGAAACACCATATATTTT.

In nucleotides, the CDR3 is TGCGCCAGCAGCCGGACCCCCGCAGACTATGGCTACACCTTC. It codes for CASSRTPADYGYTF. V is TRBV4-1 and J is TRBJ1-2, with no clear D. CDR1 MGHRA and CDR2 YSYEKL come from the germline V gene. There are 14 residues in the CDR3. V was cut by 4 bases and J by 3 bases, with 12 bases left in between.

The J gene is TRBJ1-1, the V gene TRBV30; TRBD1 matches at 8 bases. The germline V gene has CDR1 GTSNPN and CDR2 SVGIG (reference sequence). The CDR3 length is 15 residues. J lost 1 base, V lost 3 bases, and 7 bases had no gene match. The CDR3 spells CAWRNRQGRNTEAFF. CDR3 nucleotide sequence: TGTGCCTGGAGGAACCGACAGGGGCGGAACACTGAAGCTTTCTTT.

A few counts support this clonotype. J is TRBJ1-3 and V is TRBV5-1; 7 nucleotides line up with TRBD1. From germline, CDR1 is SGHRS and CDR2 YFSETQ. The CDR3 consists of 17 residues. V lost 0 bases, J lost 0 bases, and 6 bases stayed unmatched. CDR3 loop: CASSLGQGIVSGNTIYF. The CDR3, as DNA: TGCGCCAGCAGCTTGGGACAGGGTATCGTCTCTGGAAACACCATATATTTT.